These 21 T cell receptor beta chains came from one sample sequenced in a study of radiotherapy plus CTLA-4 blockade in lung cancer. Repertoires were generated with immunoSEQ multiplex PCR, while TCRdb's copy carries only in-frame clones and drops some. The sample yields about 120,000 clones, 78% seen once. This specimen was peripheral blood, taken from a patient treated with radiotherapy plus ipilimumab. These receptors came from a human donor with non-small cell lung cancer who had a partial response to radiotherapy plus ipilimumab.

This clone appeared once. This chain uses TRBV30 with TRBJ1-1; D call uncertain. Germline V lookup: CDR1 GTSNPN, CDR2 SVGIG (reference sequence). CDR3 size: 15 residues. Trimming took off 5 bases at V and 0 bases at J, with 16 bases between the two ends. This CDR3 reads CAWGPGGRMNTEAFF. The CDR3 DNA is TGTGCCTGGGGCCCCGGCGGCCGCATGAACACTGAAGCTTTCTTT.

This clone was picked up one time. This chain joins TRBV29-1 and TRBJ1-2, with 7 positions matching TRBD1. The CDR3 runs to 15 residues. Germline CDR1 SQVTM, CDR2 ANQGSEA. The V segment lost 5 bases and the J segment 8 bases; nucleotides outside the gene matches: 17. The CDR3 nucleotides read TGCAGCGTTTCGTATACCGGCCCAGGGGGTGAGGGCTACACCTTC. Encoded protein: CSVSYTGPGGEGYTF.

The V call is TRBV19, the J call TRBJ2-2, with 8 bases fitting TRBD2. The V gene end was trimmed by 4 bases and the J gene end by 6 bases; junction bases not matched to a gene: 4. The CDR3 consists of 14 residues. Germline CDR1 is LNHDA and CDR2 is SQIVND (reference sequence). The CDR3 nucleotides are TGTGCCAGTAGTAACCTAGCGGGCTCCGGGGAGCTGTTTTTT. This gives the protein CASSNLAGSGELFF.

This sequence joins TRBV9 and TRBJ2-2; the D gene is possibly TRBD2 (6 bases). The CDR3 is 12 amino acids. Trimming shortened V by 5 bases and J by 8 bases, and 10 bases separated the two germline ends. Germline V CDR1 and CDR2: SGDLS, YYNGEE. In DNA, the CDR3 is TGTGCCAGCAGGCGGGAAGGTGGGGAGCTGTTTTTT. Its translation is CASRREGGELFF.

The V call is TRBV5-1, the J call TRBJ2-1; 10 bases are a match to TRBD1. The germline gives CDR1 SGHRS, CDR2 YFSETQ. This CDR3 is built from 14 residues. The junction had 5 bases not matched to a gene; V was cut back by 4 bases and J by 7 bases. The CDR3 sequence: CASSEPGQGNEQFF. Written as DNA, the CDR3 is TGCGCCAGCAGCGAACCGGGACAGGGGAATGAGCAGTTCTTC.

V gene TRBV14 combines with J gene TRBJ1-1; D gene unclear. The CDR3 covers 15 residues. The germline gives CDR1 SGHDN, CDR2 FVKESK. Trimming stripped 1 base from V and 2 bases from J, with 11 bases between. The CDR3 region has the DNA TGTGCCAGCAGCCAAGGGCTGGGAGGAAACACTGAAGCTTTCTTT. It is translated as CASSQGLGGNTEAFF.

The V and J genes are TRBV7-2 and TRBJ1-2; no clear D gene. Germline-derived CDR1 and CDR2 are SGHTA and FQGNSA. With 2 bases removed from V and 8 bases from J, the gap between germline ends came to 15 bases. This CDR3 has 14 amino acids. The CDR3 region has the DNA TGTGCCAGCAGCTTATACGGCTCCGGGTACGGCTACACCTTC. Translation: CASSLYGSGYGYTF.

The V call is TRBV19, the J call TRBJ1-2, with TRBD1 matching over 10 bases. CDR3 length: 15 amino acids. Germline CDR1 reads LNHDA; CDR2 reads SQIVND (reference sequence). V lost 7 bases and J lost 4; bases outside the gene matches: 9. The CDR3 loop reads CASKITGTGAYGYTF. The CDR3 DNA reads TGTGCCAGTAAGATCACCGGGACAGGGGCCTATGGCTACACCTTC.

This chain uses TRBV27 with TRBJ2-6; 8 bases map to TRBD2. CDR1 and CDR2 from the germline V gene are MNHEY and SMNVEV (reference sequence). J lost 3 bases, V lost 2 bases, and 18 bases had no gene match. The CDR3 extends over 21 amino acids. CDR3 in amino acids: CASSLRGGGAGAIYGANVLTF. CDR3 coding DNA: TGTGCCAGCAGTTTACGTGGAGGAGGAGCGGGAGCTATTTATGGGGCCAACGTCCTGACTTTC. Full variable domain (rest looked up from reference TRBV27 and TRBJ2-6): EAQVTQNPRYLITVTGKKLTVTCSQNMNHEYMSWYRQDPGLGLRQIYYSMNVEVTDKGDVPEGYKVSRKEKRNFPLILESPSPNQTSLYFCASSLRGGGAGAIYGANVLTFGAGSRLTVL.

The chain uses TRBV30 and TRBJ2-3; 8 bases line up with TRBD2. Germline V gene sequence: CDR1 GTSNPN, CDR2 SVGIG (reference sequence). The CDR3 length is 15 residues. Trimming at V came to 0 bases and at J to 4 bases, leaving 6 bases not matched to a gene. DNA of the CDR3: TGTGCCTGGAGTGTAGGCCGGGGGGGCGCAGATACGCAGTATTTT. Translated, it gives CAWSVGRGGADTQYF.

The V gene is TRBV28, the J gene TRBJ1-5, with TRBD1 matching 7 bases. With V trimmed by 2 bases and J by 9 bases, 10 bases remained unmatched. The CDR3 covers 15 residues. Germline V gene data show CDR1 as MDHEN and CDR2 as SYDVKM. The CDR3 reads CASSLTPTGRGPQHF. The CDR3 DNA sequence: TGTGCCAGCAGTTTAACCCCGACAGGGAGAGGGCCCCAGCATTTT.

The CDR3 protein is CASSLGDGSSYNEQFF. DNA for the CDR3: TGTGCCAGCAGCTTAGGGGACGGGAGCTCCTACAATGAGCAGTTCTTC. The V call is TRBV7-6, the J call TRBJ2-1, with a tentative D call TRBD2 (6 bases). Germline CDR1 SGHVS, CDR2 FNYEAQ. Trimming took off 1 base at V and 0 bases at J, with 10 bases between the two ends. There are 16 residues in the CDR3.

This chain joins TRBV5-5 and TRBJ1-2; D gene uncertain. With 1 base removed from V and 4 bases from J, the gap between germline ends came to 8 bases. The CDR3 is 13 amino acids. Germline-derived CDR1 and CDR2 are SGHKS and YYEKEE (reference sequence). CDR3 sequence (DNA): TGTGCCAGCAGCTTGAGGACTGGCTATGGCTACACCTTC. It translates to CASSLRTGYGYTF.

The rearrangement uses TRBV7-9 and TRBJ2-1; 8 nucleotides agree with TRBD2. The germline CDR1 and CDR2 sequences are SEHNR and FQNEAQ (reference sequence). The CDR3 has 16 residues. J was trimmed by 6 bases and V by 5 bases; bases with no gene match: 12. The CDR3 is CASSHSPAGEINEQFF. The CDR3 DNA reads TGTGCCAGCAGCCATAGCCCAGCGGGAGAAATCAATGAGCAGTTCTTC. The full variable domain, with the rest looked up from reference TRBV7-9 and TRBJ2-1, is DTGVSQNPRHKITKRGQNVTFRCDPISEHNRLYWYRQTLGQGPEFLTYFQNEAQLEKSRLLSDRFSAERPKGSFSTLEIQRTEQGDSAMYLCASSHSPAGEINEQFFGPGTRLTVL.

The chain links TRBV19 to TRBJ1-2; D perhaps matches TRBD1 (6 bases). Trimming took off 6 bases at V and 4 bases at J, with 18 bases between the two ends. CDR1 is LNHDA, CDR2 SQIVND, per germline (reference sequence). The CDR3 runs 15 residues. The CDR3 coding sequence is TGTGCCAGTAGCCTCGGAGGGGGGGATTCCTATGGCTACACCTTC. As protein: CASSLGGGDSYGYTF.

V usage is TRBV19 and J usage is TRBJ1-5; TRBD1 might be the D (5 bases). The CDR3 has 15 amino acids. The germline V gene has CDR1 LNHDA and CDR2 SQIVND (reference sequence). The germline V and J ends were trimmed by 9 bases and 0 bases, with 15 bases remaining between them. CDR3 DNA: TGTGCCAGCCGCACCGGGGGGAATAGCAATCAGCCCCAGCATTTT. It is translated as CASRTGGNSNQPQHF. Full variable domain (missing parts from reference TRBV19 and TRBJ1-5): DGGITQSPKYLFRKEGQNVTLSCEQNLNHDAMYWYRQDPGQGLRLIYYSQIVNDFQKGDIAEGYSVSREKKESFPLTVTSAQKNPTAFYLCASRTGGNSNQPQHFGDGTRLSIL.

The CDR3 DNA is TGTGCCAGCAGTAGACTAGCGCGCTCCTACAATGAGCAGTTCTTC. The encoded protein is CASSRLARSYNEQFF. This chain connects TRBV7-8 to TRBJ2-1; 8 nucleotides match TRBD2. In germline, CDR1 is SGHVS, CDR2 FQNEAQ. The ends lost 6 bases at V and 0 bases at J; junction bases unmatched: 4. CDR3 length equals 15 residues.

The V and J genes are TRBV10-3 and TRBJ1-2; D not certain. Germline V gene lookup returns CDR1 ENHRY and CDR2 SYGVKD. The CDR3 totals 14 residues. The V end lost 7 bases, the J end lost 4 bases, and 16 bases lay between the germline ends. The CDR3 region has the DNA TGTGCCATCAACTCGGGCGAAGGGAGCTATGGCTACACCTTC. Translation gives CAINSGEGSYGYTF.

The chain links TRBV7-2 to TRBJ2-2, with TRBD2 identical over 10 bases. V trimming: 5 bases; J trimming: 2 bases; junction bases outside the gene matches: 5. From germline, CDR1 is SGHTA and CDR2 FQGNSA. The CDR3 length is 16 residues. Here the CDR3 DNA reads TGTGCCAGCAGCAAACTAGCGGGATCAAACACCGGGGAGCTGTTTTTT. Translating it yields CASSKLAGSNTGELFF.

In DNA form, the CDR3 reads TGTGCCAGCAGTTTGCAGGGTTGGAGTCAGCCCCAGCATTTT. Residues: CASSLQGWSQPQHF. The rearrangement links TRBV27 to TRBJ1-5, with a possible D match to TRBD1 (5 bases). The CDR3 is 14 residues long. CDR1 and CDR2 (germline): MNHEY, SMNVEV (reference sequence). V was clipped by 3 bases and J by 6 bases, with 12 bases between them.

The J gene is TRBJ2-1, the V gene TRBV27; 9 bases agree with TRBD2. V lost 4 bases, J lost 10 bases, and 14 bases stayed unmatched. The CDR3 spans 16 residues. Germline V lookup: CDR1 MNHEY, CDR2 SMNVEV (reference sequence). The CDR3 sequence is CASSSWASGIPWEQFF. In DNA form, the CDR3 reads TGTGCCAGCAGTTCTTGGGCTAGCGGGATCCCTTGGGAGCAGTTCTTC.